The present T cell receptor (beta chain) was sequenced within a study of blood T cell repertoires in COVID-19. CDR3 length: 15 residues. Germline CDR1 reads SGHTA; CDR2 reads FQGTGA. Trimming stripped 5 bases from V and 5 bases from J, with 19 bases between. The repertoire was sequenced with immunoSEQ multiplex PCR; TCRdb's copy has only in-frame clones and lacks some. Of 100,000 to 150,000 clones listed, 80% to 85% are singletons. The receptor's source is a woman in her 30s who had recovered from COVID-19. The rearrangement joins TRBV7-3 to TRBJ2-7; possible D gene TRBD2, 6 bases. The source material was peripheral blood. The CDR3 region has the DNA TGTGCCAGCAGCCCCCGGGCTAGCGAACAGAACGAGCAGTACTTC. This translates into CASSPRASEQNEQYF. The full variable domain, in which reference TRBV7-3 and TRBJ2-7 provide the parts outside the CDR3, is GAGVSQTPSNKVTEKGKYVELRCDPISGHTALYWYRQSLGQGPEFLIYFQGTGAADDSGLPNDRFFAVRPEGSVSTLKIQRTERGDSAVYLCASSPRASEQNEQYFGPGTRLTVT.